This T cell receptor (beta chain) was obtained from a study of T cells in Graves' hyperthyroidism and ophthalmopathy. Across 18 months, stable Graves' hyperthyroidism was marked by no progression to ophthalmopathy. Diagnoses rested on clinical symptoms, serum thyroxine and TRAb, thyroid ultrasound and orbital computed tomography. Template material for amplifying TCR beta CDR3 regions consisted of RNA transcripts. The HTBI primer set was used in a first-round RT-PCR of the TCR CDR3. TCRdb reprocessed the multiplex PCR reads via MiXCR and lists one record per CDR3 protein. The sample lists 500,000 to 750,000 distinct CDR3 sequences; 15% to 19% were seen once. This clonotype was detected a few times. What it binds is not known. Study-level findings and limits: Most thyroid clonotypes that were expanded above 0.001 also turned up in blood. In validation, the model predicted ophthalmopathy. These predictions came a median about 6.5 months before onset.

The sequence was obtained from a woman in her twenties or thirties with Graves' hyperthyroidism. Material for sequencing was blood.

CDR3 coding DNA: TGTGCCAGCAGCTCCCGACTCCGGTTGGATACGCAGTATTTT. Protein sequence: CASSSRLRLDTQYF. The rearrangement links TRBV7-9 to TRBJ2-3; D uncertain. CDR3 length: 14 amino acids. The V end was cut by 4 bases, the J end by 6 bases, with 14 bases between. CDR1 is SEHNR and CDR2 is FQNEAQ in the germline V gene (reference sequence).